This entry is about one T cell receptor beta chain. The antigen is unknown. Assay used: immunoSEQ multiplex PCR; TCRdb lists only in-frame clones, some missing. Here the sample spans tens of thousands of clones, 87% being singletons. In germline, CDR1 is LGHNA, CDR2 YNFKEQ. Trimming cost V 1 base and J 2 bases, with 15 bases left between them. There are 16 residues in the CDR3. The data stem from a study of OX40 agonist ivuxolimab in advanced cancers. Study background: Age averaged 60 years (range roughly 23 to 79), and just over 80% were male. Patients with prior anti-PD-1, anti-PD-L1 or anti-CTLA-4 therapy were eligible; 35% to 50% had some.

The study, taken as a whole, reports: Clonal expansion by week 6 occurred in CD4+ and CD8+ blood T cells (at 0.1 to 3.0 mg/kg). Compared with CD4+, CD8+ T cells on average had more expanded clones.

The receptor's source is an adult with an advanced solid tumor such as melanoma, head and neck, liver or kidney cancer. This chain uses TRBV4-2 with TRBJ2-7; a possible D gene is TRBD1 (6 bases). The specimen was CD4+ or CD8+ T cells sorted from blood, collected in a trial of the OX40 agonist ivuxolimab. CDR3 residues: CASSQGLDSRTYEQYF. CDR3 bases: TGTGCCAGCAGCCAAGGGTTGGACAGTCGAACCTACGAGCAGTACTTC.